This T cell receptor (beta chain) stems from a study of T-cell reconstitution after alpha-beta-depleted transplantation in children. Study findings and constraints: Newly generated T cells supplied most T-cell counts and diversity one year post-transplant. Reportedly, alpha-beta T cells present about two months post-transplant originated from several hundred expanded clones of graft origin. Surviving recipient T cells and thymic progenitors produced the high day-60 TCRbeta diversity seen in some patients.

The TCRbeta library was prepared with unique molecular identifiers. TCRdb ran MiXCR on the PCR reads and lists one entry per CDR3 protein. The sample carries about 980,000 distinct CDR3 sequences, about 29% recorded once. CDR3 length: 19 amino acids. Remarks on this clonotype: Its antigen is currently unknown.

V gene TRBV21-1 combines with J gene TRBJ2-7; TRBD1, the table's D call, lacks a check against the DNA. TRBV21-1 is a pseudogene. This specimen was PBMCs, mostly from graft donor cells, taken 360 days after TCRalphabeta/CD19-depleted stem cell transplant. This clonotype was sampled from a boy under three years old who had a stem cell transplant for SCID, so the T cells may come from the graft donor. This CDR3 is CASSSPGTGGPRTPYEQYF. CDR3 nucleotides: TGTGCCAGCAGCAGTCCCGGGACAGGGGGACCCCGAACTCCCTACGAGCAGTACTTC.